This T cell receptor (beta chain) was documented in a study of beta chain features in type 1 diabetes. Study-wide points: Cells with high TCR expression could be over-represented when cDNA is sequenced. TCRB CDR3s were moderately but significantly shorter in Type 1 diabetes patients in all four CD4+ subsets. The study found fewer insertions and more deletions at VDJ junctions in type 1 diabetes patients.

About this clone itself: No antigen is known for it.

What was sequenced were expressed TCRB transcripts, since all of the isolated RNA had been reverse transcribed. The study sequenced naive, central memory and regulatory T cell samples to an average of approximately 4 million reads. The data were produced by immunoSEQ multiplex PCR, yet TCRdb's version contains in-frame clones alone and is incomplete. The data hold a few hundred thousand clones, with roughly 10% observed a single time. The germline V and J ends were trimmed by 6 bases and 2 bases, with 13 bases remaining between them. CDR3 length equals 14 residues. Germline V CDR1 and CDR2: MNHEY, SVGAGI. By way of CD45RO/CCR7/CD25/CD127/CD95/CD27, the CD4+ regulatory, stem cell-like memory, central memory and naive cells were sorted.

The sample taken for sequencing was naive CD4+ T cells from blood. This clonotype was sampled from a man younger than 40 with type 1 diabetes. This rearrangement joins TRBV6-5 to TRBJ1-2; a possible D gene is TRBD1 (5 bases). CDR3 in DNA: TGTGCCAGCAGGGGGGGAAGAGGAAACTATGGCTACACCTTC. Protein: CASRGGRGNYGYTF.